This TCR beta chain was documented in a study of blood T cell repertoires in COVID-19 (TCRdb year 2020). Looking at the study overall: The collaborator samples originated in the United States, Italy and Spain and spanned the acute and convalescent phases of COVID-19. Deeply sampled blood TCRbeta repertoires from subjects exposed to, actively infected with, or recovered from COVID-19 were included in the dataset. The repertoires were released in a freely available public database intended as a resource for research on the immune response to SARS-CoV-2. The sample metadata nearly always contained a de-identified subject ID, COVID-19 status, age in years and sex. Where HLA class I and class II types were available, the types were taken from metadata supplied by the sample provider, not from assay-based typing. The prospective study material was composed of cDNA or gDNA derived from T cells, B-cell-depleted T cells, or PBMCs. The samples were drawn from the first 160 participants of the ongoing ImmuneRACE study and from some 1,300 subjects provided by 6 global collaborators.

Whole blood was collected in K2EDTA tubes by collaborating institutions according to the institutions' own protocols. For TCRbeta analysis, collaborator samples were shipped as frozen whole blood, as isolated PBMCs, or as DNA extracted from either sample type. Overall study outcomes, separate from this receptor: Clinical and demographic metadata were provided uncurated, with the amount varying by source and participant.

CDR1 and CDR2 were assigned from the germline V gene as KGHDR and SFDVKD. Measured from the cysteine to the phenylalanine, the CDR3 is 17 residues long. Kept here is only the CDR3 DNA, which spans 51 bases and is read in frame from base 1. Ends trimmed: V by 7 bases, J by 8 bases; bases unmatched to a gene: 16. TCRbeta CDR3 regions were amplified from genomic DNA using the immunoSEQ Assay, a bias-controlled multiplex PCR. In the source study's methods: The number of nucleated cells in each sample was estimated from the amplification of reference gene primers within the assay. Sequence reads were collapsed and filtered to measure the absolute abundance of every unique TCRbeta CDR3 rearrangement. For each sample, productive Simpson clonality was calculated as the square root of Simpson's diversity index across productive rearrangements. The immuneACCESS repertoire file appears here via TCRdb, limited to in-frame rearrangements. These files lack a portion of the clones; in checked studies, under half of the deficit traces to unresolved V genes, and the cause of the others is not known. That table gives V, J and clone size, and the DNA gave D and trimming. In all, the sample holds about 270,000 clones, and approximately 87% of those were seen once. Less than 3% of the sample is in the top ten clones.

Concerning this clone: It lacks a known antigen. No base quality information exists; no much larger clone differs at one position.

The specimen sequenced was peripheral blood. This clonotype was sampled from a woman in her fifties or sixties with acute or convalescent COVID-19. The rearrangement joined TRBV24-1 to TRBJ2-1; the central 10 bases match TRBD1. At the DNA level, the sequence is TGTGCCACCAGCTCCGTGAGAGACAGGGGGCTGAATGATGAGCAGTTCTTC. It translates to CATSSVRDRGLNDEQFF.